This T cell receptor beta chain was documented in a study of CD8+CD57+ T cells in acquired aplastic anemia. Study summary: Sorting CD4+ and CD8+ cells gave DNA averaging roughly 3.2 ug. Overall study findings and caveats: Patients had roughly 30 CD8+ CDR3 sequences in common with controls (the shared set).

Of note for this clonotype: The antigen is undetermined. A junction boundary mismatches the germline segment, possibly from a read error.

This CDR3 spans 13 amino acids. Germline CDR1 SGDLS, CDR2 YYNGEE. Genomic DNA, the template, was used for profiling of the TCR beta VDJ and CDR3. MiXCR was run by TCRdb on the reads, yielding one entry per CDR3 protein. The data hold under 200,000 distinct CDR3 sequences, with approximately 48% observed a single time. Only patients with CD8+CD57+ cell expansion on flow cytometry were chosen for sequencing. The patients all had a severe acquired aplastic anemia diagnosis. Therapy had not been given to patients before blood sampling. Sequenced material: sorted CD4+, CD8+, or CD8+CD57+ T cells (not recorded which) from PBMCs. The chain has TRBV9 and TRBJ1-3; no firm D call. The receptor's source is a human donor with aplastic anemia. CDR3 sequence (DNA): TGTTCCAGCAGCATGGGGTCTGGAAACACCATATATTTT. Translating gives CSSSMGSGNTIYF.